The sequence of this T cell receptor beta chain was determined in a study of neoadjuvant nivolumab and ipilimumab in lung cancer (dated by TCRdb to 2018 to 2020). Study-level background: In the NEOSTAR trial, nivolumab was administered intravenously at 3 mg/kg on days 1, 15 and 29, and the combination arm also received ipilimumab 1 mg/kg on day 1 only. The primary trial endpoint was the major pathologic response (MPR) rate in the intention-to-treat population in each study arm. A total of around 45 patients with operable NSCLC were treated in the trial, with around 23 randomized to nivolumab monotherapy and about 20 randomized to nivolumab plus ipilimumab. The study compared TCR repertoires in pretherapy (baseline) peripheral blood with TCR repertoires in tumors resected at surgery after neoadjuvant immune checkpoint blockade. Matched pretherapy and resected tumor pairs were analyzed for seven patients: four treated with nivolumab and three with nivolumab plus ipilimumab.

As to this clone: Its antigen has not been determined. Base qualities are missing; no much larger clone stands one base away.

Findings and caveats that apply to the study as a whole: From pretherapy to surgery, increases in tumor T-cell richness and clonality were observed in three of three dual-therapy tumors but in only two of four nivolumab-treated tumors. Compared with tumor-adjacent uninvolved lung, resected tumors had greater TCR richness and clonality, and increases showed up in more of the dual-therapy-treated tumors. TCR richness in pretherapy blood showed a positive correlation with richness in tumors resected after neoadjuvant therapy (Spearman R of about 0.82). TCR sequencing was performed in a small number of samples. No significant correlation was found between TCR clonality and pathologic tumor regression, and only one major-pathologic-response sample was available for the clonality analysis.

This specimen's time point label, per the study, means: at surgical resection after neoadjuvant nivolumab +/- ipilimumab. Samples were obtained from the phase 2 randomized NEOSTAR trial, in which neoadjuvant nivolumab or nivolumab plus ipilimumab followed by surgery was tested in operable NSCLC. Library method: the immunoSEQ multiplex PCR assay. The original methods were these. Repertoires were summarized by richness and clonality, and significantly expanded and contracted clones were identified between pre- and post-therapy samples. TCRdb stores this immuneACCESS table with in-frame sequences only. Part of the clones is absent; in the studies checked, under half of the shortfall reflects unresolved V genes, and no reason is known for the rest. D and trimming were read from the DNA, whereas the V and J calls and clone size are those reported in that table. The sample contains about 13,000 clones, approximately 94% of them found a single time. The biggest ten clones account for roughly 2.6% of the sample.

From V the trimming removes 5 bases and from J it removes 4 bases, while the gene matches leave 12 bases of the junction unaccounted for. Inclusive of the bounding cysteine and phenylalanine, the CDR3 is 16 residues long. The kept DNA is CDR3 alone, 48 bases in frame from the first base. The germline V gene (reference sequence) gives CDR1 as SEHNR and CDR2 as FQNEAQ. This TCR was recovered from an adult with non-small cell lung cancer. Here the chain combines TRBV7-9 and TRBJ1-2; 8 bases in the junction line up with TRBD1. The material was peripheral blood, obtained after neoadjuvant nivolumab, alone or with ipilimumab, at or shortly before surgery. The CDR3 protein sequence reads: CASSDTGTGIPYGYTF. The DNA sequence is as follows: TGTGCCAGCAGCGACACCGGGACAGGTATCCCCTATGGCTACACCTTC.